This note documents a single T cell receptor (beta chain) sequence. Its cognate antigen has yet to be identified. Base qualities are not at hand, and no much larger clone is one base apart. The data stem from a study of human CD4 T cells and Enterobacteriaceae (dated by TCRdb to about 2020). Broad study findings and their caveats: Compared with specific clonotypes, broadly cross-reactive clonotypes seemed more expanded ex vivo, with about 55% of the 19 and about 60% of the roughly 30 falling in the top 5%. The reactivity of ex vivo clonotypes was inferred solely by matching the nucleotide sequences of those clonotypes to CFSE-low cultures from the same donors.

Ex vivo total memory CD4+ samples were sequenced at deep level, with detection sensitivity of one cell in 200,000. The QIAamp DNA Micro Kit was used to extract genomic DNA from cell pellets, and spectrophotometry was used to check the DNA quantity and purity. The immunoSEQ multiplex PCR assay was used to amplify the TCR Vbeta CDR3 regions. The Illumina HiSeq platform was used to sequence the amplicons. Each retrieved sequence was 87 nucleotides long and included the CDR3 region. Per the source publication's procedure: A unique productive TCR Vbeta nucleotide sequence was defined as a clonotype and was quantified by productive template frequency from ImmunoSEQ Analyzer V3.0. A threshold set at the top 5th percentile of each frequency-ranked repertoire was used to define expanded clonotypes. The R package fossil was used to compute repertoire overlap as Chao-Jaccard, and the R package MASS was used to visualize the overlap by nonmetric multidimensional scaling. In its TCRdb copy, this immuneACCESS table keeps in-frame sequences only and misses some clones. Where compared with another copy, unresolved V genes explain less than half of these, and the others have no known cause. The V and J calls and clone size are taken from that table; D and trimming were inferred from the DNA. The sample includes some 30,000 clones, with roughly four fifths observed a single time. The ten largest make up 1.5% to 2% of the sample.

The CDR3 goes from the cysteine to the phenylalanine over 16 residues. The only DNA kept is the CDR3, 48 bases in frame from the first base. For this chain, trimming is 4 bases at the V end and 6 bases at the J end, and the number of junction bases without a gene match is 12. The germline V gene (reference sequence) gives CDR1 as MNHEY and CDR2 as SMNVEV. On a FACSAria III, memory CD4+ T cells were FACS-sorted to over 98% purity, defined as all CD4+ cells except CD45RA+CCR7+CD95- naive cells. Healthy donor blood was obtained from blood donation centers in Switzerland. Total CD4+ T cells and monocytes were enriched by positive selection with CD4 and CD14 magnetic microbeads. CD8+, CD14+, CD16+, CD56+, CD19+ and CD25-bright cells were excluded before sorting. In two blood donors, total memory CD4+ T cells were sequenced directly ex vivo to assess in vivo expansion of bacteria-reactive clonotypes. Ficoll-Paque Plus was used to isolate peripheral blood mononuclear cells from donor blood.

The sequence is built from TRBV27 and TRBJ1-1, with TRBD1 matching 9 junction bases. Sequenced input: memory CD4+ T cells from blood. The cell subset or site label corresponds to: total memory CD4 T cells sorted directly ex vivo, unstimulated. The receptor's source is a human donor in good health. In nucleotides, the sequence is TGTGCCAGCAGTTCGAGATGGGGACAGGGACTTTCTGAAGCTTTCTTT. It codes for CASSSRWGQGLSEAFF.